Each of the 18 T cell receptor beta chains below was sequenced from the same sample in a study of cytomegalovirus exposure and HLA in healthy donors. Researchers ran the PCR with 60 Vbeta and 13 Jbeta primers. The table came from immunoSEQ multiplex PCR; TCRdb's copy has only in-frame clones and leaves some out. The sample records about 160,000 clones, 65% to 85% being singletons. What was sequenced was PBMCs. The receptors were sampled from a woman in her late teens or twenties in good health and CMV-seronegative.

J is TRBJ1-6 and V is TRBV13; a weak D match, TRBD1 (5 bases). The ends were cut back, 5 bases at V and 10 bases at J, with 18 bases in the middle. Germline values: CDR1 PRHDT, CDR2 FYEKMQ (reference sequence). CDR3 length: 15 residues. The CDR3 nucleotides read TGTGCCAGCAGCCGCGGCGGAACAGGCTTCTCACCCCTCCACTTT. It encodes CASSRGGTGFSPLHF. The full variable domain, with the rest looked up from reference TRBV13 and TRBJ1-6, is AAGVIQSPRHLIKEKRETATLKCYPIPRHDTVYWYQQGPGQDPQFLISFYEKMQSDKGSIPDRFSAQQFSDYHSELNMSSLELGDSALYFCASSRGGTGFSPLHFGNGTRLTVT.

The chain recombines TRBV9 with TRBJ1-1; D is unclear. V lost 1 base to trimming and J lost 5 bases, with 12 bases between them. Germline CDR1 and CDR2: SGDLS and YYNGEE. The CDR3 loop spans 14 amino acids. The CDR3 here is CASSVWEGGTEAFF. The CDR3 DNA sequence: TGTGCCAGCAGCGTATGGGAGGGCGGGACTGAAGCTTTCTTT.

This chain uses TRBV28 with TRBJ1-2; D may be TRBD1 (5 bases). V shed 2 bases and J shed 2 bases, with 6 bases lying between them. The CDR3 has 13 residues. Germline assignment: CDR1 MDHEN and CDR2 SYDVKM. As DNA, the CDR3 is TGTGCCAGCAGTTTAGGGGCGAACTATGGCTACACCTTC. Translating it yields CASSLGANYGYTF.

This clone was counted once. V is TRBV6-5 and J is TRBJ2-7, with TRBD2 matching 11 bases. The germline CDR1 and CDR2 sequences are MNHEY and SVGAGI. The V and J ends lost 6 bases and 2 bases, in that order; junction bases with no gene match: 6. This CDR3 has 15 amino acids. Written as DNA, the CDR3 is TGTGCCAGCAGCCGTGGGACTAGCGGTCCCTACGAGCAGTACTTC. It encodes CASSRGTSGPYEQYF.

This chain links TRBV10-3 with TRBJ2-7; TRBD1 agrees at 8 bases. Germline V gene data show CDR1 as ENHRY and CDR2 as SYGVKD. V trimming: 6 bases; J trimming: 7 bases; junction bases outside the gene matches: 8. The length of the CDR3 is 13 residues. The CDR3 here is CAIRQGDRSEQYF. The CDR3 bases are TGTGCCATCAGACAGGGGGACCGGAGTGAGCAGTACTTC.

The CDR3 is CAWSYSNEQFF. The DNA for the CDR3 is TGTGCCTGGAGTTACTCGAATGAGCAGTTCTTC. This chain uses TRBV30 with TRBJ2-1, with D unresolved. Between the trimmed V and J ends, which lost 2 bases and 7 bases, there was a span of 6 bases. This CDR3 contains 11 residues. Germline CDR1 reads GTSNPN; CDR2 reads SVGIG (reference sequence).

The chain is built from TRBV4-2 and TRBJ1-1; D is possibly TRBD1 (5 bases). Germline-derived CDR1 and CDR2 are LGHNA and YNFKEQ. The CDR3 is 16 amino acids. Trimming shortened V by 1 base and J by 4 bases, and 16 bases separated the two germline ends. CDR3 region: CASSQGQGAKGTEAFF. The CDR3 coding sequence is TGTGCCAGCAGCCAAGGACAAGGGGCGAAGGGCACTGAAGCTTTCTTT.

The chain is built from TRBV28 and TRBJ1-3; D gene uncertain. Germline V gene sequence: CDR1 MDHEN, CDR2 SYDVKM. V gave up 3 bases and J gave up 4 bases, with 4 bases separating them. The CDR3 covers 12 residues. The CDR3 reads CASSLSGNTIYF. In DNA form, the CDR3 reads TGTGCCAGCAGTTTGTCGGGAAACACCATATATTTT.

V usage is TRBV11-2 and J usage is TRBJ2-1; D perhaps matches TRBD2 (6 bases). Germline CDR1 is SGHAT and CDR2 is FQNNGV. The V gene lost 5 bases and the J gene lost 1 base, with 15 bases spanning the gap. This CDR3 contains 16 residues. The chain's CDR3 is CASSPIIGGSYNEQFF. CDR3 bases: TGTGCCAGCAGCCCCATTATTGGGGGGTCCTACAATGAGCAGTTCTTC.

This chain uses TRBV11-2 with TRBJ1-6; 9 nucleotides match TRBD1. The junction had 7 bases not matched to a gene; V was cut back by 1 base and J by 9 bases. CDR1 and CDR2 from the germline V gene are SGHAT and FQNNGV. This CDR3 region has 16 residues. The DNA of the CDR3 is TGTGCCAGCAGCTTAGGGGGACAGGGAGTATCTTCACCCCTCCACTTT. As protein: CASSLGGQGVSSPLHF.

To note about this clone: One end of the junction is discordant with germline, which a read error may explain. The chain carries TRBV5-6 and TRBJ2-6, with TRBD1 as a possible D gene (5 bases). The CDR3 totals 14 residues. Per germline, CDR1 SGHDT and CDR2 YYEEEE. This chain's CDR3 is CASSFAAGANGLTF. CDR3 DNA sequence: TGTGCCAGCAGCTTCGCGGCTGGGGCCAACGGCCTGACTTTC.

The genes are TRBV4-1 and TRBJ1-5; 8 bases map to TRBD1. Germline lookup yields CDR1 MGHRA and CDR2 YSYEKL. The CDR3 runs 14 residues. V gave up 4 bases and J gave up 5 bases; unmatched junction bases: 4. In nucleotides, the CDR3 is TGCGCCAGCAGCCTACAGGGGGGGGATCAGCCCCAGCATTTT. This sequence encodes CASSLQGGDQPQHF.

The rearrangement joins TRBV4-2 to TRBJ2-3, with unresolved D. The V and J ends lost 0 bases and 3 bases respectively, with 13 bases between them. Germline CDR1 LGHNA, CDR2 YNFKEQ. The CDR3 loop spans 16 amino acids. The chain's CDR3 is CASSQEISIPTDTQYF. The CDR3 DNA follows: TGTGCCAGCAGCCAAGAGATTAGCATCCCGACAGATACGCAGTATTTT.

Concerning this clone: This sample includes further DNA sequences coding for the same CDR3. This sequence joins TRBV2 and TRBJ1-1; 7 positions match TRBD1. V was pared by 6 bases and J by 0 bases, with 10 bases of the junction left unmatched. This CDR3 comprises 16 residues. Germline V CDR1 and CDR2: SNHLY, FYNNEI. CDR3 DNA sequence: TGTGCCAGCAGCCAAGTGACAGGGTGGGTGAACACTGAAGCTTTCTTT. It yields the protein CASSQVTGWVNTEAFF.

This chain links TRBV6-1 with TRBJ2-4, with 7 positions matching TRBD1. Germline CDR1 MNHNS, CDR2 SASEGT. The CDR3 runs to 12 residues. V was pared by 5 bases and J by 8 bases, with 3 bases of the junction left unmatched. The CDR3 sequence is CASSPTGDIQYF. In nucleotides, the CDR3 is TGTGCCAGCAGTCCTACAGGGGACATTCAGTACTTC.

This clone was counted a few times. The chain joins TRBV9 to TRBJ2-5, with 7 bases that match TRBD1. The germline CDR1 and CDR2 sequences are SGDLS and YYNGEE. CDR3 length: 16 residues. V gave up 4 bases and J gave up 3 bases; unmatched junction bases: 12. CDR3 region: CASSPPVGQAEETQYF. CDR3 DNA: TGTGCCAGCAGCCCGCCAGTAGGACAGGCGGAAGAGACCCAGTACTTC.

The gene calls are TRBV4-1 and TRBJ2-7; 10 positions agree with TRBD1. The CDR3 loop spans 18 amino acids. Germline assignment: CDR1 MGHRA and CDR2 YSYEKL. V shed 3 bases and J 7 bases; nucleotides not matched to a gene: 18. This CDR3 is CASSHDLRDDRGPGEQYF. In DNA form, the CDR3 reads TGCGCCAGCAGCCACGATCTCCGAGACGACAGGGGGCCGGGGGAGCAGTACTTC.

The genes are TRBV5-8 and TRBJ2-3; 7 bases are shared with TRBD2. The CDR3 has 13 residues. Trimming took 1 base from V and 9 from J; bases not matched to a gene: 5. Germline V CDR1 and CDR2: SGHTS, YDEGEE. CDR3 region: CASSLLGSGTQYF. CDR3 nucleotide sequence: TGTGCCAGCAGCTTGTTAGGTAGCGGGACGCAGTATTTT. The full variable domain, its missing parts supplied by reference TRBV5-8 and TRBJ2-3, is EAGVTQSPTHLIKTRGQQATLRCSPISGHTSVYWYQQALGLGLQFLLWYDEGEERNRGNFPPRFSGRQFPNYSSELNVNALELEDSALYLCASSLLGSGTQYFGPGTRLTVL.